Sequencing of this T cell receptor beta chain was carried out in a study of blood T cell repertoires in COVID-19. Study summary: Italy, Spain and the United States were the sources of the convalescent and acute COVID-19 samples. T cells, B-cell-depleted T cells, or PBMCs provided the cDNA or gDNA that served as material.

Original methodology: Scientists estimated how many nucleated cells there were by amplifying reference gene primers. The protocol was immunoSEQ multiplex PCR, while the TCRdb copy is restricted to in-frame clones and leaves out a portion. V, J and clone size derive from that table, while D and trimming were established from the DNA sequence. The data contain a few hundred thousand clones, around nine tenths of them seen just once; the ten biggest clones take up about a sixth. The sample consisted of peripheral blood. This TCR was sampled from a man between 45 and 60 years old with COVID-19, enrolled during active disease.

The CDR3 spells CASQWGRSGGSNQPQHF. The DNA for the CDR3 is TGTGCCAGCCAGTGGGGTAGGTCGGGGGGCAGCAATCAGCCCCAGCATTTT. The chain has TRBV2 and TRBJ1-5, with a tentative D call TRBD1 (6 bases). The V gene lost 8 bases and the J gene lost 1 base, with 21 bases spanning the gap. This CDR3 comprises 17 residues. CDR1 is SNHLY, CDR2 FYNNEI, per germline. Looking up the rest from reference TRBV2 and TRBJ1-5 gives the full variable domain: EPEVTQTPSHQVTQMGQEVILRCVPISNHLYFYWYRQILGQKVEFLVSFYNNEISEKSEIFDDQFSVERPDGSNFTLKIRSTKLEDSAMYFCASQWGRSGGSNQPQHFGDGTRLSIL.